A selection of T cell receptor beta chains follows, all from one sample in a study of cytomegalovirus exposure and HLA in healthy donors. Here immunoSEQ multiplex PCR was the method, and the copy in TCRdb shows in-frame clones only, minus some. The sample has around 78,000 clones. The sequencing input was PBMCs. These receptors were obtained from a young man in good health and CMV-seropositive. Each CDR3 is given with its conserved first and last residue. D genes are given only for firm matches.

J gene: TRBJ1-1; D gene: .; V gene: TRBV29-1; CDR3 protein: CSVNKLDRSNTEAFF; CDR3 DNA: TGCAGCGTTAATAAGCTTGACAGGTCGAACACTGAAGCTTTCTTT
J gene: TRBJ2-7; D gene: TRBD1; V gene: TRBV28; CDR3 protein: CASSYPGQGVAYEQYF; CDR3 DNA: TGTGCCAGCAGTTACCCGGGACAGGGGGTCGCCTACGAGCAGTACTTC
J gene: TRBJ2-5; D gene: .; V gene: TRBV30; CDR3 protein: CAWSVTGMQETQYF; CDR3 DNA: TGTGCCTGGAGTGTTACAGGGATGCAAGAGACCCAGTACTTC
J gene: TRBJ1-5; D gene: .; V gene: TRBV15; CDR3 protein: CATSRVGGNQPQHF; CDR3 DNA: TGTGCCACCAGCAGAGTCGGCGGAAATCAGCCCCAGCATTTT
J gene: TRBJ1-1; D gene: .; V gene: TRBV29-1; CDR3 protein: CSVEAGGTEAFF; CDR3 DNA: TGCAGCGTCGAGGCGGGGGGCACTGAAGCTTTCTTT
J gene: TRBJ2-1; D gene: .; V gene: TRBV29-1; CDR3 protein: CSVDRGIDNEQFF; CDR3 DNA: TGCAGCGTTGACAGGGGAATCGACAATGAGCAGTTCTTC
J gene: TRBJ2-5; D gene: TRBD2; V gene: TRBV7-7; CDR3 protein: CASSPRGTSGGETQYF; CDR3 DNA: TGTGCCAGCAGCCCCCGGGGGACTAGCGGGGGCGAGACCCAGTACTTC
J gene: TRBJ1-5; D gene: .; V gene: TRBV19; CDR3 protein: CASSIGSGSNQPQHF; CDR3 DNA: TGTGCCAGTAGTATAGGATCGGGTAGCAATCAGCCCCAGCATTTT
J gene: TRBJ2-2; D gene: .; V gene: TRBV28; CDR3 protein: CASSLWRGPVATGELFF; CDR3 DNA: TGTGCCAGCAGTTTATGGCGGGGGCCGGTGGCCACCGGGGAGCTGTTTTTT
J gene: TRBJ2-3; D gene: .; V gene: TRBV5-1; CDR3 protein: CASSLVRRSPLGDTQYF; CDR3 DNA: TGCGCCAGCAGCTTGGTTCGGCGGAGTCCCCTCGGGGATACGCAGTATTTT
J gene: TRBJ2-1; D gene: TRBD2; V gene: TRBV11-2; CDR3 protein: CASSGRLAGISYNEQFF; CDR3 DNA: TGTGCCAGCAGCGGCCGACTAGCGGGGATATCCTACAATGAGCAGTTCTTC